The TCR beta chain under discussion was sequenced for a study of cytotoxic CD8 clonotypes in ibrutinib-treated CLL. Background on the study: The study recorded mean values of about 260,000 productive templates and approximately 94,000 productive rearrangements per sample.

Repertoires were generated with immunoSEQ multiplex PCR, while TCRdb's copy carries only in-frame clones and drops some. This table has about 140,000 clones, more than 70% appearing once. CDR3 size: 16 residues. From germline, CDR1 is MNHNY and CDR2 SVGAGI (reference sequence). The trim removed 2 bases at V and 2 bases at J, leaving 6 bases unmatched. The sequenced sample was PBMCs, obtained after 36 months of ibrutinib treatment. The J gene is TRBJ2-7, the V gene TRBV6-6; TRBD2 matches 10 bases. This sequence was found in a human donor with chronic lymphocytic leukemia. The CDR3 bases are TGTGCCAGCAGTTACCCTGGGACTAGCGTTGCCTACGAGCAGTACTTC. Protein product: CASSYPGTSVAYEQYF.